These 18 T cell receptor beta chains came from one sample sequenced in a study of blood T cells in healthy people across ages. Alongside a J-beta primer mix, a sample-barcoded 5' primer served in a second PCR lasting about 7 to 11 cycles. Each CDR3 protein is one row after TCRdb ran MiXCR on the 5' RACE reads. The sample includes over a million distinct CDR3 sequences, more than 40% seen only once; the top ten take approximately 17%. The sequencing input was blood. These receptors all stem from a woman in her sixties in good health.

As concerns this clonotype: As the CDR3 is not closed by the conserved phenylalanine or tryptophan, this likely results from a read error. It is unclear where the CDR3 begins or ends on the DNA, so no DNA is shown, and the CDR3 is as TCRdb lists it. The chain couples TRBV10-1 to TRBJ2-1; TRBD2 was called by the table and not checked on the DNA. Germline V gives CDR1 WNHNN, CDR2 SYGVQD (reference sequence). Both ends counted, the CDR3 spans 16 residues. CDR3 protein: CASSESPSGLARSSSS.

The chain couples TRBV3-1 to TRBJ2-1; TRBD2 matches at 8 bases. J was trimmed by 5 bases and V by 3 bases; bases with no gene match: 12. This CDR3 has 17 residues. The germline V gene encodes CDR1 LGHDT and CDR2 YNNKEL (reference sequence). The CDR3 region is CASSHLAPGLAHNEQFF. The CDR3 DNA reads TGTGCCAGCAGCCATCTAGCCCCTGGACTAGCCCACAATGAGCAGTTCTTC.

The rearrangement links TRBV10-3 to TRBJ2-7, with D unclear. In germline, CDR1 is ENHRY, CDR2 SYGVKD. This CDR3 comprises 13 residues. The V end lost 2 bases, the J end lost 3 bases, and 8 bases lay between the germline ends. The CDR3 DNA follows: TGTGCCATCAGTGAGGTCAGTAACTACGAGCAGTACTTC. This sequence encodes CAISEVSNYEQYF.

This clonotype was seen just once. This chain uses TRBV7-3 with TRBJ2-6; D gene uncertain. CDR3 size: 13 residues. CDR1 is SGHTA, CDR2 FQGTGA, per germline. Trimming stripped 10 bases from V and 4 bases from J, with 11 bases between. The CDR3 DNA is TGTGCCAACCCATCCACAGGGGCCAACGTCCTGACTTTC. Encoded protein: CANPSTGANVLTF.

This rearrangement joins TRBV10-3 to TRBJ2-7, with 11 bases aligning to TRBD1. This CDR3 region has 14 residues. CDR1 and CDR2 (germline): ENHRY, SYGVKD. V was clipped by 6 bases and J by 6 bases; unmatched bases: 7. Written as DNA, the CDR3 is TGTGCCATCAGCCGGACAGGGGGCCGTGGCGAGCAGTACTTC. It codes for CAISRTGGRGEQYF.

In this sample, this clonotype turned up a few times. This chain joins TRBV6-5 and TRBJ2-5; weak D call: TRBD2 (5 bases). The V end lost 2 bases, the J end lost 4 bases, and 11 bases lay between the germline ends. This CDR3 contains 14 residues. Germline CDR1 MNHEY, CDR2 SVGAGI. CDR3 in amino acids: CASSYAKRGETQYF. CDR3 coding DNA: TGTGCCAGCAGTTACGCGAAACGGGGAGAGACCCAGTACTTC.

A few counts support this clonotype. CDR3 sequence: CASSLKGAGPSYEQYF. CDR3 in DNA: TGTGCCAGCAGCTTAAAGGGTGCGGGACCCTCCTACGAGCAGTACTTC. The chain is built from TRBV7-9 and TRBJ2-7; tentatively, D is TRBD2 (6 bases). The ends were cut back, 2 bases at V and 0 bases at J, with 14 bases in the middle. The CDR3 is 16 amino acids. CDR1 is SEHNR, CDR2 FQNEAQ, per germline (reference sequence).

The chain recombines TRBV12-3 or TRBV12-4 with TRBJ2-5; no reliable D call. Between the trimmed V and J ends, which lost 3 bases and 5 bases, there was a span of 7 bases. The CDR3 covers 12 residues. The CDR3: CASSFQEETQYF. The CDR3 DNA reads as TGTGCCAGCAGTTTCCAAGAGGAGACCCAGTACTTC.

The table lists this clonotype with a few counts. The CDR3: CASSLVPGQIGETQYF. The CDR3 DNA is TGTGCCAGCAGCTTAGTACCGGGACAAATAGGAGAGACCCAGTACTTC. The chain employs TRBV7-9 and TRBJ2-5; D possibly corresponds to TRBD1 (6 bases). The ends were cut back, 1 base at V and 4 bases at J, with 16 bases in the middle. Germline CDR1 reads SEHNR; CDR2 reads FQNEAQ (reference sequence). This CDR3 has 16 amino acids.

This chain connects TRBV6-5 to TRBJ2-1; D tentatively reads TRBD1 or TRBD2 (6 bases each). Trimming pared 0 bases from V and 5 bases from J, leaving 11 bases between. Germline V gene sequence: CDR1 MNHEY, CDR2 SVGAGI. The CDR3 contains 15 residues. CDR3 sequence: CASSYSRGVNNEQFF. The CDR3 DNA is TGTGCCAGCAGTTACTCGAGGGGGGTTAACAATGAGCAGTTCTTC.

Only a few counts were recorded for this clonotype. The chain couples TRBV20-1 to TRBJ2-5; 9 bases map to TRBD1. The tail of the sequence fits TRBJ2-7 better, so the J call may be wrong. Germline V gene data show CDR1 as DFQATT and CDR2 as SNEGSKA (reference sequence). The CDR3 covers 14 residues. The CDR3 DNA sequence: TGCAGTGCTAGGGACGGGACAGGGCCAGGCGAGCAGTACTTC. Residues: CSARDGTGPGEQYF.

This clonotype was seen a few times. The V call is TRBV10-2, the J call TRBJ2-1, with TRBD2 identical over 15 bases. The CDR3 is 18 amino acids. Germline V gene sequence: CDR1 WSHSY, CDR2 SAAADI. The trim removed 5 bases at V and 0 bases at J, leaving 5 bases unmatched. CDR3: CASSRTSGRAGSYNEQFF. CDR3 bases: TGCGCCAGCAGTAGGACTAGCGGGAGGGCAGGCTCCTACAATGAGCAGTTCTTC.

The chain links TRBV25-1 to TRBJ2-3; a possible D gene is TRBD2 (6 bases). V dropped 0 bases and J dropped 0 bases, with 10 bases sitting between them. The germline CDR1 and CDR2 sequences are MGHDK and SYGVNS. This CDR3 is 16 amino acids long. DNA of the CDR3: TGTGCCAGCAGTGAATATAGAGGGACTAGCACAGATACGCAGTATTTT. It codes for CASSEYRGTSTDTQYF.

V is TRBV6-1 and J is TRBJ2-5, with D tentatively TRBD2 (6 bases). CDR1 is MNHNS, CDR2 SASEGT, per germline. Trimming cost V 4 bases and J 5 bases, with 14 bases left between them. CDR3 size: 14 residues. As DNA, the CDR3 is TGTGCCAGCAGTGTACGGGGGTCAGGCGAGACCCAGTACTTC. Translation: CASSVRGSGETQYF.

The chain recombines TRBV28 with TRBJ2-5; the match to TRBD2 covers 10 bases. V shed 10 bases, J shed 6 bases, and the junction held 5 bases outside the gene matches. This CDR3 spans 12 amino acids. Germline V lookup: CDR1 MDHEN, CDR2 SYDVKM. In DNA form, the CDR3 reads TGTGCCACCCAACTAGCGGGGAAGACCCAGTACTTC. It codes for CATQLAGKTQYF.

In its sample, this clonotype was seen a few times. The CDR3 region has the DNA TGCGCCAGCAGCCAAGATAGCCAGGGTAGGAACAATGAGCAGTTCTTC. Amino acid sequence: CASSQDSQGRNNEQFF. This chain uses TRBV4-1 with TRBJ2-1, with D possibly TRBD1 on 5 matching bases. The CDR3 has 16 amino acids. Germline V gene lookup returns CDR1 MGHRA and CDR2 YSYEKL. Trimming left V 0 bases short and J 5 bases short, with 14 bases between.

This clonotype turned up a few times. V is TRBV6-5 and J is TRBJ2-3, with a tentative D call TRBD2 (6 bases). Trimming pared 7 bases from V and 4 bases from J, leaving 9 bases between. Germline V CDR1 and CDR2: MNHEY, SVGAGI. The CDR3 runs to 12 residues. CDR3 nucleotide sequence: TGTGCCAGCACAGGAGGGCCAGATACGCAGTATTTT. Translating gives CASTGGPDTQYF.

The chain carries TRBV20-1 and TRBJ2-7; TRBD1 aligns across 9 bases. The germline V gene has CDR1 DFQATT and CDR2 SNEGSKA (reference sequence). The CDR3 consists of 14 residues. The trim removed 3 bases at V and 2 bases at J, leaving 5 bases unmatched. Here the CDR3 DNA reads TGCAGTGCTAGTTTCCGGGACAGGGCCTACGAGCAGTACTTC. Translation: CSASFRDRAYEQYF.